This T cell receptor beta chain came from a study of spatial heterogeneity in lung cancer. Study-level background: Across the raw uncorrected reads, a unique TCR and UMI combination was observed, on average, more than ten times.

TCRdb independently ran MiXCR on the 5' RACE reads; one entry per CDR3 protein. Of more than 75,000 distinct CDR3 sequences listed, roughly an eighth were seen once; the top ten hold roughly 4.5%. This clonotype was detected ten times or more. Regarding time point: sample taken at primary tumor resection. Without sorting, whole RNA was sequenced from tumor, nontumor lung or frozen PBMC. Per the germline V gene, CDR1 is SQVTM and CDR2 is ANQGSEA. V lost 5 bases and J lost 1, with 5 bases in between. The CDR3 has 11 amino acids. This clonotype was obtained from a male donor with early-stage non-small cell lung cancer. The sample was PBMCs, taken at surgery. The chain employs TRBV29-1 and TRBJ1-1; D not certain. As DNA, the CDR3 is TGCAGCGTTAAGGGGAACACTGAAGCTTTCTTT. This codes for CSVKGNTEAFF.